This TCR beta chain was sequenced during a study of blood T cell repertoires in COVID-19. Turning to the study itself: Both acute and convalescent COVID-19 samples were obtained from the United States, Italy and Spain. Sources were T cells, B-cell-depleted T cells, or PBMCs; the material itself was cDNA or gDNA.

Germline trimming cut 4 bases from V and 13 bases from J; bases unmatched to any gene: 11. CDR3 length equals 15 residues. In germline, CDR1 is KGHSH, CDR2 LQKENI. In the original analysis: Amplification of reference gene primers provided the estimated nucleated cell counts. The data were produced by immunoSEQ multiplex PCR, yet TCRdb's version contains in-frame clones alone and is incomplete. V, J and clone size are those of that table, while D and trimming were read from the DNA. The sample has around 170,000 clones; roughly nine tenths are singletons. The rearrangement links TRBV18 to TRBJ1-6, with 9 bases identical to TRBD1. This TCR was sampled from a man between 18 and 29 years old who had recovered from COVID-19. Sequencing used peripheral blood. CDR3 sequence (DNA): TGTGCCAGCTCACGGGACAGGGATTTCATTACTCCCCTCCACTTT. Translated, it gives CASSRDRDFITPLHF. Looking up the rest from reference TRBV18 and TRBJ1-6 gives the full variable domain: NAGVMQNPRHLVRRRGQEARLRCSPMKGHSHVYWYRQLPEEGLKFMVYLQKENIIDESGMPKERFSAEFPKEGPSILRIQQVVRGDSAAYFCASSRDRDFITPLHFGNGTRLTVT.